This entry concerns a single T cell receptor (beta chain). These data come from a study of CD8 T cells in Susac syndrome. Random hexamers were used to reverse transcribe 0.5 to 1 ug of RNA. TCRdb ran MiXCR on the immunoSEQ multiplex PCR reads and lists one entry per CDR3 protein. The sample lists about 71,000 distinct CDR3 sequences; 96% were seen once. Trimming took 2 bases from V and 3 from J; bases not matched to a gene: 6. In germline, CDR1 is GTSNPN, CDR2 SVGIG (reference sequence). CDR3 length: 17 residues. This clonotype originated in a human donor with multiple sclerosis. The chain couples TRBV30 to TRBJ2-6; 11 bases are shared with TRBD1. The sequencing sample was made of CD4+ T cells from PBMCs. CDR3 DNA sequence: TGTGCCTGGAGTCCTGGACAGGGGGCTAGTGGGGCCAACGTCCTGACTTTC. This gives the protein CAWSPGQGASGANVLTF.